This TCR beta chain was profiled in a study of blood T cell repertoires in COVID-19 (dated by TCRdb to the early 2020s). A note on the overall study: Samples covering the acute and convalescent phases of COVID-19 were provided by collaborators in the United States, Italy and Spain. Nearly every sample came with metadata listing a de-identified subject ID, COVID-19 status, age in years and sex. Where available, HLA class I and class II types were obtained from metadata supplied by the sample provider rather than from assay-based typing. Subjects who had been exposed to COVID-19, were actively infected with it, or had recovered from it provided the deeply sampled blood TCRbeta repertoires that made up the dataset. Samples were obtained from the ongoing ImmuneRACE study (first 160 participants) and from 950 to 1,500 subjects provided by 6 global collaborators. The prospective study material was composed of cDNA or gDNA derived from T cells, B-cell-depleted T cells, or PBMCs. The repertoires were made available in a free public database intended to serve as a resource for research on the immune response to SARS-CoV-2. Paper-wide results and their limitations: How much clinical and demographic metadata was included differed by source and by participant, and the metadata was provided uncurated.

At one collaborating source in Seattle, patients were enrolled during active infection and were followed longitudinally through the course of disease. The collaborating institutions used their own protocols to collect whole blood in K2EDTA tubes. For TCRbeta analysis, collaborators shipped samples in one of three forms: frozen whole blood, isolated PBMCs, or DNA extracted from either of those sample types. Comments on this clone: The antigen this receptor binds is unknown. It has no much larger one-base neighbor in the sample; base qualities were not kept.

Measured from the cysteine to the phenylalanine, the CDR3 is 14 residues long. The sequence is cut down to CDR3 DNA, 42 bases in frame from base 1. V and J are trimmed by 7 bases and 2 bases, and the gene matches miss 6 bases of the junction. CDR1 SGHRS and CDR2 YFSETQ were looked up in the germline V gene. TCRbeta CDR3 regions were amplified from genomic DNA using the immunoSEQ Assay, a bias-controlled multiplex PCR. From the authors' description of their analysis: The number of nucleated cells in each sample was estimated from the amplification of reference gene primers within the assay. To quantify the absolute abundance of each unique TCRbeta CDR3 rearrangement, sequence reads were collapsed and filtered. For each sample, productive Simpson clonality was calculated by taking the square root of Simpson's diversity index across productive rearrangements. The source is immuneACCESS, and TCRdb retained only in-frame sequences with V and J called. Part of the clones is not carried over; for the studies checked, unresolved V genes explain less than half of this, and the remainder is unexplained. V and J calls and clone size follow that table, whereas D and trimming were derived from the DNA. The table for this sample lists roughly 200,000 clones; around 75% of them were counted only once. The top ten clones comprise approximately 6% of the sample.

The V and J segments used are TRBV5-1 and TRBJ2-1; 7 nucleotides in the junction match TRBD2. This TCR derives from a woman in her thirties or forties with COVID-19, enrolled during active disease. The sequencing sample was made of peripheral blood. Here the CDR3 is given as CASRSGGTYNEQFF. The nucleotides are TGCGCCAGCCGTTCGGGGGGAACCTACAATGAGCAGTTCTTC.